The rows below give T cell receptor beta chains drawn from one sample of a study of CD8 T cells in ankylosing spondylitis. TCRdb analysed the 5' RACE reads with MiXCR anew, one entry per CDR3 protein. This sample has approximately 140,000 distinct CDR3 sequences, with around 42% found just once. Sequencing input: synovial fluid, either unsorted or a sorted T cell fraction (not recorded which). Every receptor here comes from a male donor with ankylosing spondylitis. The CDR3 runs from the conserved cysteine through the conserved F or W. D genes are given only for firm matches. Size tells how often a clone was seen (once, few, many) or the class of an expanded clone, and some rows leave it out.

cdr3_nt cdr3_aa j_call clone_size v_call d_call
TGTGCCAGCAGCCAAGATTGGGGACTAGAGGACATCCAAGAGACCCAGTACTTC CASSQDWGLEDIQETQYF TRBJ2-5 - TRBV3-1 TRBD2
TGTGCCAGCAGGGACAGGAGAACATATGGCTACACCTTC CASRDRRTYGYTF TRBJ1-2 - TRBV7-9 TRBD1
TGTGCCAGCAGTTTGATAGCGGACAGGGACCATTGGTCACCCCTCCACTTT CASSLIADRDHWSPLHF TRBJ1-6 few TRBV12-3/TRBV12-4 TRBD1
TGCAGTGCTAGAGATCGGGCTTTCTTT CSARDRAFF TRBJ1-1 - TRBV20-1 -
TGTGCCAGCAGTTACGGTGGCACTTTCCCGCTGAACACTGAAGCTTTCTTT CASSYGGTFPLNTEAFF TRBJ1-1 few TRBV6-2/TRBV6-3 -
TGCGCCAGCAGCCAGGGTGACAGGATTTATGAAAAACTGTTTTTT CASSQGDRIYEKLFF TRBJ1-4 - TRBV5-1 -
TGCAGCGTCCATGGACCCCCGAACACTGAAGCTTTCTTT CSVHGPPNTEAFF TRBJ1-1 - TRBV29-1 -
TGTGCCAGTATCGGGAGAAAGATCATGAACACTGAAGCTTTCTTT CASIGRKIMNTEAFF TRBJ1-1 - TRBV19 -
TGTGCCAGCAGCGTGACCCACACCTGGGCAGATACGCAGTATTTT CASSVTHTWADTQYF TRBJ2-3 - TRBV12-3/TRBV12-4 -
TGTGCCATCAGTGACGGGGGGTATGGCTACACCTTC CAISDGGYGYTF TRBJ1-2 few TRBV10-3 -
TGTGCCAGCAGCTTAGCGCGGGACCCAATGAACACTGAAGCTTTCTTT CASSLARDPMNTEAFF TRBJ1-1 - TRBV7-9 -
TGTGCCAGCAGTGAATACTGGACGATCTCCTACAATGAGCAGTTCTTC CASSEYWTISYNEQFF TRBJ2-1 - TRBV25-1 -
TGCGCCAGCAGCCAATTCCAGCCAAGCAATCAGCCCCAGCATTTT CASSQFQPSNQPQHF TRBJ1-5 - TRBV4-1 -
TGTGCCAGCAGTTGGCTTCGCGCAGGGAAAACCTACGAGCAGTACTTC CASSWLRAGKTYEQYF TRBJ2-7 - TRBV12-3/TRBV12-4 -
TGTGCCAGCAGGCCCTGGGGAGGCTCTGGAAACACCATATATTTT CASRPWGGSGNTIYF TRBJ1-3 - TRBV12-3/TRBV12-4 -
TGTGCCAGCAGTGAAATGGACCAAGCGTATACGCAGTATTTT CASSEMDQAYTQYF TRBJ2-3 - TRBV6-1 -
TGTGCCAGCAGCCAATTCTACTTCTGGGCCTGGGAGACTGGGGAGCGTGGGGAGCTGTTTTTT CASSQFYFWAWETGERGELFF TRBJ2-2 few TRBV3-1 -
TGTGCCATCAGTGAGTGGGGGATTTTCACTGAAGCTTTCTTT CAISEWGIFTEAFF TRBJ1-1 - TRBV10-3 -
TGCGCCAGCAGCAGGAGGGCCGGGAAGAATGAGCAGTTCTTC CASSRRAGKNEQFF TRBJ2-1 - TRBV5-1 -
TGTGCCAGCAGCTTGGGTTGGGCAGGCCACGAAGCTTTCTTT CASSLGWAGHEAFF TRBJ1-1 few TRBV5-6 -
TGCAGTGAAGCGTCGATTAGCGGGTTTTTCTACGAGCAGTACTTC CSEASISGFFYEQYF TRBJ2-7 - TRBV20-1 TRBD2
TGCGCCAGCAGCTTGGGGGTCCTGGCTGGACCGCCCTATGGCTACACCTTC CASSLGVLAGPPYGYTF TRBJ1-2 few TRBV5-1 -
TGTGCCAGCAGTTTGGGGGACCCGACCTACAATGAGCAGTTCTTC CASSLGDPTYNEQFF TRBJ2-1 - TRBV12-3/TRBV12-4 -
TGCGCCAGCAGCCAACGACCCCACAACGGGACGGACCTTTCCTACAATGAGCAGTTCTTC CASSQRPHNGTDLSYNEQFF TRBJ2-1 few TRBV4-1 -
TGTGCCAGCAGCCCCTGGGGAGGCGATCAGCCCCAGCATTTT CASSPWGGDQPQHF TRBJ1-5 few TRBV6-1 -
TGTGCCAGCAACCTTCGTCTAGCGGGAGTCTACAATGAGCAGTTCTTC CASNLRLAGVYNEQFF TRBJ2-1 - TRBV7-9 TRBD2
TGTGCCAGCATCAGGGATCCTTACAATGAGCAGTTCTTC CASIRDPYNEQFF TRBJ2-1 - TRBV2 -
TGTGCCAGCAGCCTACGGGAGTACCAAGAGACCCAGTACTTC CASSLREYQETQYF TRBJ2-5 - TRBV11-3 -
TGTGCCAGCAGGGACGGACCTGGCGGGTTTACGGAGCAGTACTTC CASRDGPGGFTEQYF TRBJ2-7 many TRBV2 -
TGTGCCAGCAGCTTAGAGTGGAGGCCTAACAATGAAGGGCAGTTCTTC CASSLEWRPNNEGQFF TRBJ2-1 - TRBV7-9 -
TGTGCCAGCAGCCAAGATCGTGGTGATAGCGGGATTAGCACAGATACGCAGTATTTT CASSQDRGDSGISTDTQYF TRBJ2-3 - TRBV3-1 TRBD2
TGTGCCAGCAGTTTATGGACCGGGGGCGGCTTAGGCTATGGCTACACCTTC CASSLWTGGGLGYGYTF TRBJ1-2 - TRBV28 -
TGTGCCAGCAGTGAAGTAGGACTAGCGGGCTCCTACAATGAGCAGTTCTTC CASSEVGLAGSYNEQFF TRBJ2-1 - TRBV2 TRBD2
TGTGCCTGGAGTGTACTTGAGGACAGGGGAAACTACGAGCAGTACTTC CAWSVLEDRGNYEQYF TRBJ2-7 - TRBV30 TRBD1
TGTGCCAGCAGCTTGTTGGGGAGGGATCCGGGAAAGCAGTACTTC CASSLLGRDPGKQYF TRBJ2-7 few TRBV7-8 TRBD2
TGTGCCACAGCCGCGACGGGGATTCGGAGTTATGGCTACACCTTC CATAATGIRSYGYTF TRBJ1-2 - TRBV10-3 -
TGCAGTGCTAGTCCGATGACAGATACGCAGTATTTT CSASPMTDTQYF TRBJ2-3 few TRBV20-1 -
TGCAGTGCTAGAGAACTCGGGGAAGAGATCTATGGCTACACCTTC CSARELGEEIYGYTF TRBJ1-2 - TRBV20-1 -
TGCAGCGTTCGACTGTTGAACACTGAAGCTTTCTTT CSVRLLNTEAFF TRBJ1-1 many TRBV29-1 -
TGTGCCAGCAGCCCCTCGGGACAGGGCCACTACGAGCAGTACTTC CASSPSGQGHYEQYF TRBJ2-7 many TRBV7-6 TRBD1
TGTGCCAGCAGTTACTCCCGACTAGAGGCCTACAATGAGCAGTTCTTC CASSYSRLEAYNEQFF TRBJ2-1 - TRBV6-5 -